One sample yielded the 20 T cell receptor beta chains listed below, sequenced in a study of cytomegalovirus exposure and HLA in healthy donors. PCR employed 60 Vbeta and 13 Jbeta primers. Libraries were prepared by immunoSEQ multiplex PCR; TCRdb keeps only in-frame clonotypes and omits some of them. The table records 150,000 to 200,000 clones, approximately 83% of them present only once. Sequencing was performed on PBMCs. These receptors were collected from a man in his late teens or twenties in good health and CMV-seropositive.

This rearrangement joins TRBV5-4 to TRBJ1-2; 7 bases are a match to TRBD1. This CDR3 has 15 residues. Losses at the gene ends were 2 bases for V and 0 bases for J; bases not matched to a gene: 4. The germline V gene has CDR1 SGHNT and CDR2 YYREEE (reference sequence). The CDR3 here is CASSFWDRTNYGYTF. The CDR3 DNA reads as TGTGCCAGCAGCTTTTGGGACAGAACTAACTATGGCTACACCTTC.

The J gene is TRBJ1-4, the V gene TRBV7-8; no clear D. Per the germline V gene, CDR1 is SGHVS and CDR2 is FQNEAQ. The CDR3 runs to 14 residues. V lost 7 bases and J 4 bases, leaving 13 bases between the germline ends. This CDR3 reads CASTAREFNEKLFF. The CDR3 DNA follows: TGTGCCAGCACCGCAAGGGAGTTTAATGAAAAACTGTTTTTT.

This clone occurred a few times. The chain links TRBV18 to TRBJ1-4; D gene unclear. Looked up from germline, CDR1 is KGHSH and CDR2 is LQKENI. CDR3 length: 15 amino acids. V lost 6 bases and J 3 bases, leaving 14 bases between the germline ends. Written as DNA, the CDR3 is TGTGCCAGCTCGCCTACGACCGGGGCTAATGAAAAACTGTTTTTT. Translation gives CASSPTTGANEKLFF.

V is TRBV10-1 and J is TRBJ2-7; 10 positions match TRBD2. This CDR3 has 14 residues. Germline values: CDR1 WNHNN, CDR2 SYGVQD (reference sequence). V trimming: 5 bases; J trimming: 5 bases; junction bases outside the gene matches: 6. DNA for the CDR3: TGCGCCAGCAGTAGCGGGGGGGCAAGCCACGAGCAGTACTTC. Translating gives CASSSGGASHEQYF.

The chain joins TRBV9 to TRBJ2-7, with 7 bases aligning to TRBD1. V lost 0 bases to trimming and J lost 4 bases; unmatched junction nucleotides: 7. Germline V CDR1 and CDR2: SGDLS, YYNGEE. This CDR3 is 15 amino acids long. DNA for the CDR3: TGTGCCAGCAGCGTAGGCTCCGGGACAGTATACGAGCAGTACTTC. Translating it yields CASSVGSGTVYEQYF.

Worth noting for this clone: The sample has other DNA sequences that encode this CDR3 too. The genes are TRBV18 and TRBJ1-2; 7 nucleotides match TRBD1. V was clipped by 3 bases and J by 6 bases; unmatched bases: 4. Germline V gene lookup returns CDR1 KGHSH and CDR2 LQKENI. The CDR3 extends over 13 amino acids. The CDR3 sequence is CASSPRTGDGYTF. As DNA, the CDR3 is TGTGCCAGCTCACCGCGGACAGGTGATGGCTACACCTTC.

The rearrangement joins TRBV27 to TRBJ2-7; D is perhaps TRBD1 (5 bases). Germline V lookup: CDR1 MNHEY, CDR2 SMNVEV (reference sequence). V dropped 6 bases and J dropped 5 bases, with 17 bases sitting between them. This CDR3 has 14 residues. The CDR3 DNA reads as TGTGCCAGCAGCCGACCCCAAACCAGGGACGAGCAGTACTTC. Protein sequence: CASSRPQTRDEQYF.

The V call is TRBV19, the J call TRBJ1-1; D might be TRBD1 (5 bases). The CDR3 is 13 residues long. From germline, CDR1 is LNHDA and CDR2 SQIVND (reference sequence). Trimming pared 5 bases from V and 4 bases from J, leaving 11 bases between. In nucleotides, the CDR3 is TGTGCCAGTAGTTCCAGGGCGATCACTGAAGCTTTCTTT. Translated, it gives CASSSRAITEAFF.

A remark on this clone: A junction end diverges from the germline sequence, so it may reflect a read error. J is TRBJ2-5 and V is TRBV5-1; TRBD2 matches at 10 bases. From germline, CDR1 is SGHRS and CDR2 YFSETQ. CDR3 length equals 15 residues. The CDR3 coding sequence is TGCGCCAGCAGCTTGGCTCTCCAGCGGGGGGGGGCCCAGCACTTC. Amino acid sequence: CASSLALQRGGAQHF.

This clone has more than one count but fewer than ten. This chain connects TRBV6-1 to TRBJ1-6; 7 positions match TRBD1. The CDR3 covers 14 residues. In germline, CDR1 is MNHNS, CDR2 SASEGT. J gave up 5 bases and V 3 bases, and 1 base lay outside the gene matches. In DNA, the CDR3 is TGTGCCAGCAGTGATGACAGGGATAATTCACCCCTCCACTTT. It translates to CASSDDRDNSPLHF.

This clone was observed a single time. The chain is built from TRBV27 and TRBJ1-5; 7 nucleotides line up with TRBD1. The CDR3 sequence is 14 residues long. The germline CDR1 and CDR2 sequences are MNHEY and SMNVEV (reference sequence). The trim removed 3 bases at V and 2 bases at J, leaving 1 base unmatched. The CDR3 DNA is TGTGCCAGCAGTTTCGGGACAGGCAATCAGCCCCAGCATTTT. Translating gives CASSFGTGNQPQHF.

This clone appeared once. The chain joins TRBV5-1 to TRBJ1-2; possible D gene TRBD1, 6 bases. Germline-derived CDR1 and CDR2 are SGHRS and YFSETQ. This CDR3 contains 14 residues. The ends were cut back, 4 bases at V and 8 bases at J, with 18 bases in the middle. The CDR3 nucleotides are TGCGCCAGCAGCCTGAGGGGGGGCTCAGGGGGCTACACCTTC. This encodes CASSLRGGSGGYTF.

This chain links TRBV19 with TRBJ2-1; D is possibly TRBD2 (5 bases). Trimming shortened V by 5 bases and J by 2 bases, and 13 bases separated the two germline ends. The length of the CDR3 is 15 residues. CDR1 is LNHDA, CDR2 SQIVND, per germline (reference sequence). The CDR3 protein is CASSVDGEPYNEQFF. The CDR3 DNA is TGTGCCAGTAGTGTGGACGGGGAACCCTACAATGAGCAGTTCTTC.

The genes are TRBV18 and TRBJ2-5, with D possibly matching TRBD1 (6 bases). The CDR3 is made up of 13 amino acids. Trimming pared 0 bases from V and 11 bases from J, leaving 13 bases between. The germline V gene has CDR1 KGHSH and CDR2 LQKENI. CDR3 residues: CASSPPQGKEQYF. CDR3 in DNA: TGTGCCAGCTCACCACCTCAGGGGAAAGAGCAGTACTTC.

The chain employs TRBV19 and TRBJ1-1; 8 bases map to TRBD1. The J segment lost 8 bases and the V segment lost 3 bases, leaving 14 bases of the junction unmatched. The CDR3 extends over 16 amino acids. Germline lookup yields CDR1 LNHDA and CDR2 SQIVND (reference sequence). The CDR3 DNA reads TGTGCCAGTAGTATCCTCGAGGACAGGGATATTTTGGAAGCTTTCTTT. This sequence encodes CASSILEDRDILEAFF.

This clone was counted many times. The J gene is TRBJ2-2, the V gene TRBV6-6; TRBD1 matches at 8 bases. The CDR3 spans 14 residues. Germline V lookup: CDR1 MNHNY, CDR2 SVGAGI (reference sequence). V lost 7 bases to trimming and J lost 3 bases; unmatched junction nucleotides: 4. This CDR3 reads CASTSTGDTGELFF. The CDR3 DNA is TGTGCCAGCACTTCGACAGGGGACACCGGGGAGCTGTTTTTT.

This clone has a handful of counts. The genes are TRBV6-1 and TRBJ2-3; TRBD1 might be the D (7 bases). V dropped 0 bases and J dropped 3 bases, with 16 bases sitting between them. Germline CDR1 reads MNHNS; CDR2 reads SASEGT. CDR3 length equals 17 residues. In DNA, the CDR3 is TGTGCCAGCAGTGAAGCGACAGGGACTCAGACGACAGATACGCAGTATTTT. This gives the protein CASSEATGTQTTDTQYF.

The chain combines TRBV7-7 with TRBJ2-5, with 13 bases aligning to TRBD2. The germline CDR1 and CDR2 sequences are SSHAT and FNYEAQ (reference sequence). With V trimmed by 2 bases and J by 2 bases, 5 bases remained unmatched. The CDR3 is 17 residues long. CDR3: CASSLRTSGGPQETQYF. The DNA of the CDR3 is TGTGCCAGCAGCTTACGGACTAGCGGGGGCCCTCAAGAGACCCAGTACTTC. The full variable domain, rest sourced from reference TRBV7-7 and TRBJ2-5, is GAGVSQSPRYKVTKRGQDVTLRCDPISSHATLYWYQQALGQGPEFLTYFNYEAQPDKSGLPSDRFSAERPEGSISTLTIQRTEQRDSAMYRCASSLRTSGGPQETQYFGPGTRLLVL.

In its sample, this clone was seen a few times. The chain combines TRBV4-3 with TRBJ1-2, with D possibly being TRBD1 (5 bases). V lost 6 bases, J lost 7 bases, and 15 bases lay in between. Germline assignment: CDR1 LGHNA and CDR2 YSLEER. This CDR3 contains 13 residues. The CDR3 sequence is CASSYNQGGGYTF. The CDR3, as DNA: TGCGCCAGCAGTTATAATCAGGGTGGTGGCTACACCTTC.

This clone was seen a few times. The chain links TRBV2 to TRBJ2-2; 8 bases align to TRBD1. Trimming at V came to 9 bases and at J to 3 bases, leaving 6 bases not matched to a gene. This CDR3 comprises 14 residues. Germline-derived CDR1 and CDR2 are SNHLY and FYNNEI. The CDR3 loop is CASRTGTHTGELFF. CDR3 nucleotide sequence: TGTGCCAGTAGGACAGGGACCCACACCGGGGAGCTGTTTTTT.